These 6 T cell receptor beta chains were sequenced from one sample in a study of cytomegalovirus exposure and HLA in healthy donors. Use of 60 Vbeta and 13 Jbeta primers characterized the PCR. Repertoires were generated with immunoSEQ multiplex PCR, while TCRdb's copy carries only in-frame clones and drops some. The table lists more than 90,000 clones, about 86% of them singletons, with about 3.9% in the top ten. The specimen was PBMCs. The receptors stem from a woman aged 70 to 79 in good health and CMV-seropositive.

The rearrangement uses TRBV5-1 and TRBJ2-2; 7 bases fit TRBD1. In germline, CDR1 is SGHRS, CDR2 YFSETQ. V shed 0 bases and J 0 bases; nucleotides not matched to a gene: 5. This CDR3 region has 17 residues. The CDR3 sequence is CASSLDLTGPNTGELFF. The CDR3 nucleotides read TGCGCCAGCAGCTTGGACTTGACAGGGCCGAACACCGGGGAGCTGTTTTTT.

The CDR3 DNA reads as TGTGCCAGCAGCTTAGGAAGTGGAGCCCAAGAGACCCAGTACTTC. This gives the protein CASSLGSGAQETQYF. The chain combines TRBV7-9 with TRBJ2-5; D remains ambiguous. This CDR3 comprises 15 residues. Trimming removed 1 base from V and 1 base from J, with 10 bases in between. Germline CDR1 and CDR2: SEHNR and FQNEAQ (reference sequence).

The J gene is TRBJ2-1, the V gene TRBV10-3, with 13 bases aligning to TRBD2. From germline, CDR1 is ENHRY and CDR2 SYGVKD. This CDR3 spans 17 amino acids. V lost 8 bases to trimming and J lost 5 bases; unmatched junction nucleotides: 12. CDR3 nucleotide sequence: TGTGCCATCGGGGAATTGCCGGGACTAGCGGGAAACAATGAGCAGTTCTTC. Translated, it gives CAIGELPGLAGNNEQFF.

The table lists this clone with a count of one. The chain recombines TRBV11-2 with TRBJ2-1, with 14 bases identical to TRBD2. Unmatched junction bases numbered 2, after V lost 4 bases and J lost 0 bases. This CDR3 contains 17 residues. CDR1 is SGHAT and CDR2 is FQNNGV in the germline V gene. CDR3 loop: CASSSGTSGSSYNEQFF. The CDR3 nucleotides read TGTGCCAGCAGCTCCGGGACTAGCGGGAGCTCCTACAATGAGCAGTTCTTC.

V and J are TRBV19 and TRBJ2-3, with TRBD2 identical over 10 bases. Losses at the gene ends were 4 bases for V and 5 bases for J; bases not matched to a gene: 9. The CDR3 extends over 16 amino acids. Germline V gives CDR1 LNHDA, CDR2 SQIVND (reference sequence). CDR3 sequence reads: CASSRRQSGREDTQYF. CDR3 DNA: TGTGCCAGTAGTAGACGACAAAGCGGGAGGGAAGATACGCAGTATTTT. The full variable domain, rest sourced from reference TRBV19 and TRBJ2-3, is DGGITQSPKYLFRKEGQNVTLSCEQNLNHDAMYWYRQDPGQGLRLIYYSQIVNDFQKGDIAEGYSVSREKKESFPLTVTSAQKNPTAFYLCASSRRQSGREDTQYFGPGTRLTVL.

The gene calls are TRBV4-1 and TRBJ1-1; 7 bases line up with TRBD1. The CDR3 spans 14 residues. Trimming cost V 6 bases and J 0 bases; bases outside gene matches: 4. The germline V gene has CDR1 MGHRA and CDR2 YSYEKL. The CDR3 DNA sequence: TGCGCCAGCAGGGGGACAGTTATGAACACTGAAGCTTTCTTT. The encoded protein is CASRGTVMNTEAFF.